A selection of T cell receptor beta chains follows, all from one sample in a study of shared clonotypes between healthy human individuals. The repertoire was sequenced with immunoSEQ multiplex PCR; TCRdb's copy has only in-frame clones and lacks some. In the table there are around 560,000 clones, roughly 95% of which are singletons. The sample was naive CD8+ T cells sorted from blood. The receptors originated from a woman aged 25 to 45 in good health. Both conserved end residues are part of each CDR3. A D gene is named only where the DNA matches it firmly. Some rows have no size entry. The others give once, few or many, or a class for an expanded clone.

V	size	D	length	J	CDR3	DNA
TRBV28	-	-	14	TRBJ1-5	CASSLRQGTQPQHF	TGTGCCAGCAGTTTACGGCAGGGCACTCAGCCCCAGCATTTT
TRBV4-1	-	-	16	TRBJ1-5	CASSQALGALHQPQHF	TGCGCCAGCAGCCAAGCCCTTGGGGCCTTACATCAGCCCCAGCATTTT
TRBV27	once	-	15	TRBJ2-5	CASSLSGTQQETQYF	TGTGCCAGCAGTTTATCGGGAACCCAACAAGAGACCCAGTACTTC
TRBV19	-	-	15	TRBJ2-7	CASSWFGGATYEQYF	TGTGCCAGTAGTTGGTTTGGCGGCGCTACCTACGAGCAGTACTTC
TRBV7-6	-	TRBD1	17	TRBJ1-2	CASSLDRGSGLSYGYTF	TGTGCCAGCAGCCTCGACAGGGGGAGTGGGTTAAGCTATGGCTACACCTTC
TRBV30	-	-	14	TRBJ1-4	CAWSVGGKPEKLFF	TGTGCCTGGAGTGTAGGTGGGAAGCCCGAAAAACTGTTTTTT
TRBV28	-	-	15	TRBJ2-5	CASSLAQGMFETQYF	TGTGCCAGCAGTTTAGCGCAGGGGATGTTTGAGACCCAGTACTTC
TRBV19	-	TRBD1	15	TRBJ2-7	CASSIAGTASEEQYF	TGTGCCAGTAGTATAGCTGGGACAGCCTCTGAGGAGCAGTACTTC
TRBV5-1	-	-	13	TRBJ1-5	CASSARGDQPQHF	TGCGCCAGCAGCGCGCGGGGGGATCAGCCCCAGCATTTT
TRBV27	-	-	13	TRBJ2-7	CASSLGRVSEQYF	TGTGCCAGCAGTTTGGGGAGAGTGAGCGAGCAGTACTTC
TRBV11-2	once	-	15	TRBJ1-1	CASSLNGNRDTEAFF	TGTGCCAGCAGCTTAAACGGGAACAGGGACACTGAAGCTTTCTTT
TRBV5-4	-	-	13	TRBJ1-1	CASSAGGSVSAFF	TGTGCCAGCAGCGCGGGCGGGTCGGTGTCGGCTTTCTTT
TRBV29-1	-	-	14	TRBJ1-1	CSVETYLLNTEAFF	TGCAGCGTGGAAACCTATTTATTGAACACTGAAGCTTTCTTT
TRBV6-1	once	-	15	TRBJ1-4	CASSEFYATNEKLFF	TGTGCCAGCAGTGAATTCTATGCAACTAATGAAAAACTGTTTTTT
TRBV5-1	-	-	14	TRBJ2-7	CASTMTGYTYEQYF	TGCGCCAGCACCATGACAGGTTACACCTACGAGCAGTACTTC
TRBV29-1	-	-	12	TRBJ2-7	CSVTSGDYEQYF	TGCAGCGTGACGTCGGGAGACTACGAGCAGTACTTC
TRBV4-1	-	TRBD1	15	TRBJ2-7	CASSQAPGQPYEQYF	TGCGCCAGCAGCCAAGCCCCGGGACAGCCCTACGAGCAGTACTTC
TRBV9	-	-	15	TRBJ2-3	CASSVEGGTTDTQYF	TGTGCCAGCAGCGTAGAGGGGGGAACCACAGATACGCAGTATTTT
TRBV28	-	TRBD1	13	TRBJ1-4	CASRQGRREKLFF	TGTGCCAGCCGACAGGGAAGGCGGGAAAAACTGTTTTTT
TRBV6-1	once	-	15	TRBJ1-3	CASSEEGDSGNTIYF	TGTGCCAGCAGTGAAGAAGGGGACTCTGGAAACACCATATATTTT
TRBV6-5	-	TRBD1	13	TRBJ1-2	CATGQGGNYGYTF	TGTGCCACGGGACAGGGAGGCAACTATGGCTACACCTTC
TRBV5-6	-	-	14	TRBJ1-4	CASSSDSLNEKLFF	TGTGCCAGCAGCTCAGACAGCCTTAATGAAAAACTGTTTTTT
TRBV11-2	-	TRBD1	14	TRBJ2-7	CASSLVGTGGEQYF	TGTGCCAGCAGCTTAGTGGGGACAGGGGGTGAGCAGTACTTC
TRBV6-5	-	TRBD2	14	TRBJ2-1	CASSSGLAGDEQFF	TGTGCCAGCAGTTCGGGACTAGCGGGAGATGAGCAGTTCTTC
TRBV7-9	-	-	10	TRBJ2-1	CASSPPGQFF	TGTGCCAGCAGCCCCCCCGGGCAGTTCTTC
TRBV19	once	TRBD1	15	TRBJ2-5	CASSPTLGQRETQYF	TGTGCCAGTAGTCCGACGCTGGGACAGAGAGAGACCCAGTACTTC
TRBV6-5	-	-	14	TRBJ2-1	CASSYSLGPGEQFF	TGTGCCAGCAGTTACTCGTTGGGGCCCGGTGAGCAGTTCTTC
TRBV7-8	-	TRBD1	16	TRBJ1-1	CASSLREDRGGTEAFF	TGTGCCAGCAGTTTGCGAGAAGACAGGGGGGGCACTGAAGCTTTCTTT
TRBV7-8	-	-	12	TRBJ2-7	CASSAQGNEQYF	TGTGCCAGCAGCGCGCAGGGGAACGAGCAGTACTTC
TRBV28	once	-	12	TRBJ2-1	CASCHSYNEQFF	TGTGCCAGCTGCCACAGCTACAATGAGCAGTTCTTC
TRBV7-8	once	-	17	TRBJ2-1	CASSLHRVPSSYNEQFF	TGTGCCAGCAGCTTACACAGGGTTCCAAGCTCCTACAATGAGCAGTTCTTC
TRBV5-3	-	-	12	TRBJ2-7	CASSLGNYEQYF	TGTGCCAGCAGCTTGGGGAACTACGAGCAGTACTTC
TRBV2	-	-	15	TRBJ2-7	CASSGSGLSSYEQYF	TGTGCCAGCAGTGGGTCCGGGTTAAGCTCCTACGAGCAGTACTTC
TRBV9	-	-	19	TRBJ2-6	CASSPTTTRGYSGANVLTF	TGTGCCAGCAGCCCGACAACGACAAGGGGATACTCTGGGGCCAACGTCCTGACTTTC
TRBV5-1	-	TRBD1	14	TRBJ2-7	CASSLLRQGHEQYF	TGCGCCAGCAGCTTGCTGCGACAGGGCCACGAGCAGTACTTC
TRBV4-1	few	TRBD1	14	TRBJ2-7	CASSQGDRGYEQYF	TGCGCCAGCAGCCAAGGGGACAGGGGCTACGAGCAGTACTTC
TRBV5-6	-	-	13	TRBJ2-7	CASSIGIRDEQYF	TGTGCCAGCAGTATAGGGATCAGAGACGAGCAGTACTTC
TRBV9	-	-	14	TRBJ2-7	CASSVGGENYEQYF	TGTGCCAGCAGCGTAGGGGGGGAGAACTACGAGCAGTACTTC
TRBV11-1	-	-	14	TRBJ2-7	CASSLARREYEQYF	TGTGCCAGCAGCTTAGCGAGGAGGGAGTACGAGCAGTACTTC
TRBV7-9	once	-	16	TRBJ2-2	CASTPGPDGYTGELFF	TGTGCCAGCACTCCAGGTCCGGACGGGTACACCGGGGAGCTGTTTTTT
TRBV10-3	-	TRBD1	14	TRBJ2-3	CAISDTTGGDTQYF	TGTGCCATCAGTGATACGACAGGGGGCGATACGCAGTATTTT
TRBV27	once	TRBD2	14	TRBJ2-7	CASSLSTSGHEQYF	TGTGCCAGCAGTTTATCTACTAGCGGGCACGAGCAGTACTTC
TRBV5-6	-	-	14	TRBJ1-2	CASSLLGSSYGYTF	TGTGCCAGCAGCCTTTTGGGGTCCTCCTATGGCTACACCTTC
TRBV9	-	-	13	TRBJ2-7	CASSPEDKKEQYF	TGTGCCAGCAGCCCCGAGGACAAGAAGGAGCAGTACTTC
TRBV28	-	TRBD2	13	TRBJ2-3	CASDTSVSDTQYF	TGTGCCAGCGATACTAGCGTATCAGATACGCAGTATTTT
TRBV29-1	-	TRBD1	14	TRBJ2-7	CSVAGTGRFYEQYF	TGCAGCGTTGCTGGGACAGGAAGATTTTACGAGCAGTACTTC
TRBV5-1	-	TRBD1	13	TRBJ1-1	CASIGTGDTEAFF	TGCGCCAGCATCGGGACAGGGGACACTGAAGCTTTCTTT
TRBV29-1	-	TRBD1	14	TRBJ2-2	CSVLGDRPSGELFF	TGCAGCGTCCTTGGGGACAGGCCTTCCGGGGAGCTGTTTTTT
TRBV27	-	-	14	TRBJ1-1	CASSPRGSLTEAFF	TGTGCCAGCAGTCCGCGGGGAAGTTTAACTGAAGCTTTCTTT
TRBV6-6	-	TRBD1	16	TRBJ1-5	CASRSTGGTVDQPQHF	TGTGCCAGCAGATCGACAGGGGGCACCGTCGATCAGCCCCAGCATTTT
TRBV30	few	-	12	TRBJ1-1	CAWSPGDTEAFF	TGTGCCTGGAGTCCTGGGGACACTGAAGCTTTCTTT
TRBV5-1	once	TRBD2	14	TRBJ2-7	CASSLAGGSYEQYF	TGCGCCAGCAGCTTAGCGGGAGGGTCCTACGAGCAGTACTTC
TRBV29-1	-	TRBD2	14	TRBJ2-1	CSVSSSGNIYEQFF	TGCAGCGTATCGTCTAGCGGGAATATCTATGAGCAGTTCTTC